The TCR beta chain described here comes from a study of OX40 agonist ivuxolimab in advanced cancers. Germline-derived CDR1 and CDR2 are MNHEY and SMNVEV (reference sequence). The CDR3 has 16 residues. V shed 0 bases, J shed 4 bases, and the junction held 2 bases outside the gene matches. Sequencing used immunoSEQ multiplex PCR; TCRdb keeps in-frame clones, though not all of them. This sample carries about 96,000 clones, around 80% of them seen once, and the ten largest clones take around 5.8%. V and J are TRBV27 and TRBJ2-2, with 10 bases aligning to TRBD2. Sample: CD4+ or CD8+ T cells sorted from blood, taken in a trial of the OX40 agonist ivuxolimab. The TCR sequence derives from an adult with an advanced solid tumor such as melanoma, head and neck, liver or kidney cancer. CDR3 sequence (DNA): TGTGCCAGCAGTTTATCGAGCGGGAGGGGCACCGGGGAGCTGTTTTTT. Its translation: CASSLSSGRGTGELFF.